One sample yielded the 21 T cell receptor beta chains listed below, sequenced in a study of blood T cell repertoires in COVID-19. Here immunoSEQ multiplex PCR was the method, and the copy in TCRdb shows in-frame clones only, minus some. The data hold 150,000 to 200,000 clones, with 70% to 90% observed a single time. Specimen: peripheral blood. The receptors come from a woman in her 30s with active or convalescent COVID-19.

CDR3 DNA: TGTGCCACCAGCAGAAAAGGGACAGTCGAAGCTTTCTTT. Its translation: CATSRKGTVEAFF. The chain combines TRBV15 with TRBJ1-1, with 7 positions matching TRBD1. After removal of 2 bases from V and 8 bases from J, the junction contained 5 bases not matched to a gene. The CDR3 runs 13 residues. Germline V lookup: CDR1 LNHNV, CDR2 YYDKDF (reference sequence).

This sequence joins TRBV28 and TRBJ1-4; D not certain. Trimming removed 5 bases from V and 0 bases from J, with 13 bases in between. The length of the CDR3 is 16 residues. CDR1 is MDHEN, CDR2 SYDVKM, per germline. CDR3 residues: CASSPQVWSTNEKLFF. The CDR3, as DNA: TGTGCCAGCAGTCCCCAGGTTTGGTCAACTAATGAAAAACTGTTTTTT.

V and J are TRBV7-9 and TRBJ2-1; TRBD2 matches at 10 bases. There are 19 residues in the CDR3. Germline CDR1 SEHNR, CDR2 FQNEAQ (reference sequence). The V segment lost 4 bases and the J segment 0 bases; nucleotides outside the gene matches: 12. CDR3 sequence: CASSSLAGVNEASYNEQFF. The CDR3 DNA reads as TGTGCCAGCAGCTCCCTAGCGGGAGTCAACGAGGCCTCCTACAATGAGCAGTTCTTC.

J is TRBJ2-3 and V is TRBV15, with 8 positions matching TRBD1. With 1 base clipped from V and 6 bases from J, the junction kept 15 bases outside the gene matches. The germline V gene encodes CDR1 LNHNV and CDR2 YYDKDF (reference sequence). This CDR3 comprises 18 residues. The CDR3 loop reads CATSRGVGQGALGDTQYF. For the CDR3, the DNA is TGTGCCACCAGCAGAGGGGTTGGACAGGGAGCTCTCGGGGATACGCAGTATTTT.

The V and J genes are TRBV6-6 and TRBJ1-4; 8 positions match TRBD1. Germline V CDR1 and CDR2: MNHNY, SVGAGI (reference sequence). V lost 5 bases to trimming and J lost 8 bases; unmatched junction nucleotides: 7. The CDR3 runs to 14 residues. CDR3 sequence: CASSNNRGDEKLFF. CDR3 bases: TGTGCCAGCAGTAACAACAGGGGGGACGAAAAACTGTTTTTT.

CDR3 residues: CASRPRQAYSNQPQHF. CDR3 coding DNA: TGTGCAAGTCGCCCCCGACAGGCATATAGCAATCAGCCCCAGCATTTT. The rearrangement joins TRBV12-2 to TRBJ1-5; the DNA was not compared with TRBD1, the D call given in the table. TRBV12-2 is flagged as a pseudogene. There are 16 residues in the CDR3.

This chain uses TRBV30 with TRBJ2-2; unclear D gene. The germline V gene encodes CDR1 GTSNPN and CDR2 SVGIG (reference sequence). V gave up 2 bases and J gave up 4 bases, with 11 bases separating them. The CDR3 is 14 amino acids. CDR3 sequence: CAWSRDILTGELFF. The CDR3 region has the DNA TGTGCCTGGAGTAGAGACATCCTCACCGGGGAGCTGTTTTTT. Full variable domain (remainder filled in from reference TRBV30 and TRBJ2-2): SQTIHQWPATLVQPVGSPLSLECTVEGTSNPNLYWYRQAAGRGLQLLFYSVGIGQISSEVPQNLSASRPQDRQFILSSKKLLLSDSGFYLCAWSRDILTGELFFGEGSRLTVL.

The chain uses TRBV19 and TRBJ1-5; D possibly corresponds to TRBD1 (5 bases). The CDR3 has 15 amino acids. The ends were cut back, 4 bases at V and 10 bases at J, with 20 bases in the middle. The germline gives CDR1 LNHDA, CDR2 SQIVND (reference sequence). The DNA of the CDR3 is TGTGCCAGTAGTACGGTGGGGCAGGGAAATCTTCCCCAGCATTTT. Its protein is CASSTVGQGNLPQHF.

The genes are TRBV3-1 (or the pseudogene TRBV3-2) and TRBJ2-1; D uncertain. The CDR3 runs 16 residues. Germline V gene lookup returns CDR1 LGHDT and CDR2 YNNKEL (reference sequence). The V and J ends lost 7 bases and 9 bases respectively, with 25 bases between them. Here the CDR3 DNA reads TGTGCCAGCACCGTAACTACCCCCCAAACTTCGGGTGAGCAGTTCTTC. Translating it yields CASTVTTPQTSGEQFF.

This chain uses TRBV12-3 or TRBV12-4 with TRBJ1-5; no reliable D call. CDR3 size: 13 residues. V gave up 6 bases and J gave up 4 bases, with 10 bases separating them. The CDR3 DNA reads TGTGCCAGCAGGAACAGAGATAATCAGCCCCAGCATTTT. Residues: CASRNRDNQPQHF.

The V call is TRBV28, the J call TRBJ1-3; D gene ambiguous. Germline CDR1 and CDR2: MDHEN and SYDVKM. The V end lost 6 bases, the J end lost 0 bases, and 12 bases lay between the germline ends. CDR3 length equals 15 residues. CDR3 in DNA: TGTGCCAGCAGCCTTACGGGGTCCTCTGGAAACACCATATATTTT. Amino acids: CASSLTGSSGNTIYF.

There are a few counts of this clone. The chain recombines TRBV27 with TRBJ1-2; D perhaps matches TRBD1 (5 bases). The CDR3 is 13 residues long. The germline V gene has CDR1 MNHEY and CDR2 SMNVEV (reference sequence). V lost 5 bases and J 3 bases, leaving 10 bases between the germline ends. CDR3 protein: CASSTGQHYGYTF. CDR3 sequence (DNA): TGTGCCAGCAGTACCGGACAACACTATGGCTACACCTTC.

The V call is TRBV10-3, the J call TRBJ1-3; 10 bases are a match to TRBD1. The CDR3 is 14 amino acids. V was pared by 6 bases and J by 6 bases, with 5 bases of the junction left unmatched. CDR1 is ENHRY and CDR2 is SYGVKD in the germline V gene. CDR3 coding DNA: TGTGCCATCAGGGAGGGACAGGGGCTAAACACCATATATTTT. Translating gives CAIREGQGLNTIYF.

As to this clone: The junction departs from the called germline gene at one end, perhaps through a read error. The V and J genes are TRBV11-2 and TRBJ1-6, with D perhaps matching TRBD1 (5 bases). The CDR3 loop spans 17 amino acids. Germline assignment: CDR1 SGHAT and CDR2 FQNNGV. The CDR3 is CASSIDPRASYNSPLHF. The CDR3 DNA is TGTGCCAGCAGCATAGACCCCAGGGCCTCCTATAATTCACCCCTCCACTTT.

The chain couples TRBV25-1 to TRBJ1-1, with 12 bases identical to TRBD1. This CDR3 is 16 amino acids long. CDR1 MGHDK and CDR2 SYGVNS come from the germline V gene. V dropped 9 bases and J dropped 3; count of bases not matched to a gene: 11. CDR3 region: CARPGTGGFRYTEAFF. DNA of the CDR3: TGTGCCAGACCTGGGACAGGGGGCTTTCGGTACACTGAAGCTTTCTTT.

The chain couples TRBV2 to TRBJ1-2; D is unclear. In germline, CDR1 is SNHLY, CDR2 FYNNEI. The V end lost 6 bases, the J end lost 1 base, and 12 bases lay between the germline ends. CDR3 length equals 14 residues. CDR3 amino acids: CASRGGIINYGYTF. The CDR3 nucleotides read TGTGCCAGCAGGGGAGGGATCATTAACTATGGCTACACCTTC.

The V call is TRBV4-1, the J call TRBJ2-7; D is possibly TRBD1 (6 bases). The V gene's germline CDR1 is MGHRA and CDR2 YSYEKL. V was clipped by 8 bases and J by 4 bases, with 21 bases between them. This CDR3 has 15 residues. In DNA form, the CDR3 reads TGCGCCAGCCGACTGGGGGCAGGGGATATATACGAGCAGTACTTC. It is translated as CASRLGAGDIYEQYF.

This clone was recorded once. The gene calls are TRBV7-2 and TRBJ1-1, with 7 bases matching TRBD1. Germline loops: CDR1 SGHTA, CDR2 FQGNSA. The trim removed 8 bases at V and 10 bases at J, leaving 13 bases unmatched. The CDR3 runs 13 residues. The DNA for the CDR3 is TGTGCCAGCTCCCGTAGGGACAGAAAACTAGCTTTCTTT. Protein sequence: CASSRRDRKLAFF.

CDR3 nucleotide sequence: TGTGCCAGCAGTTTGCGGGGGCTGAACTATGGCTACACCTTC. Its protein is CASSLRGLNYGYTF. V is TRBV27 and J is TRBJ1-2, with D possibly matching TRBD1 (6 bases). The CDR3 runs to 14 residues. The germline gives CDR1 MNHEY, CDR2 SMNVEV (reference sequence). The ends were cut back, 3 bases at V and 2 bases at J, with 10 bases in the middle.

V usage is TRBV7-9 and J usage is TRBJ1-1; D unclear. CDR1 SEHNR and CDR2 FQNEAQ come from the germline V gene (reference sequence). The CDR3 contains 12 residues. The V end was cut by 1 base, the J end by 7 bases, with 7 bases between. CDR3 sequence (DNA): TGTGCCAGCAGCTTAGGGCAGGTTGAAGCTTTCTTT. Translated: CASSLGQVEAFF.

In its sample, this clone was seen once. The chain employs TRBV28 and TRBJ2-7; 7 nucleotides line up with TRBD2. The CDR3 is 16 residues long. The V gene end was trimmed by 5 bases and the J gene end by 1 base; junction bases not matched to a gene: 11. CDR1 and CDR2 (germline): MDHEN, SYDVKM. CDR3 sequence: CASSGGVGRESYEQYF. DNA of the CDR3: TGTGCCAGCAGTGGGGGGGTTGGGAGAGAGTCCTACGAGCAGTACTTC. The whole variable domain, remainder taken from reference TRBV28 and TRBJ2-7, is DVKVTQSSRYLVKRTGEKVFLECVQDMDHENMFWYRQDPGLGLRLIYFSYDVKMKEKGDIPEGYSVSREKKERFSLILESASTNQTSMYLCASSGGVGRESYEQYFGPGTRLTVT.